Listed below are T cell receptor beta chains from one sample, sequenced in a study of shared clonotypes between healthy human individuals. Libraries were prepared by immunoSEQ multiplex PCR; TCRdb keeps only in-frame clonotypes and omits some of them. Here the sample spans approximately 2,300,000 clones, about 90% being singletons. Sequencing used naive CD4+ T cells from PBMCs. The receptors originated from a man aged 18-30 years in good health. Some clones in this sample may be carry-over from other donors' samples. Each CDR3 is given without its conserved first and last residue. The size entry is marked missing in some rows and otherwise reads once, few, many or a size class.

cdr3_aa,j_call,v_call,clone_size,cdr3_length
ASSLGGTSSYNEQF,TRBJ2-1,TRBV28,once,14
ASSLGWEGGREQY,TRBJ2-7,TRBV7-2,.,13
ASTVVRTAGNTIY,TRBJ1-3,TRBV28,.,13
ASSPRTVVNYGYT,TRBJ1-2,TRBV7-2,.,13
ASSPLAESTDTQY,TRBJ2-3,TRBV7-2,.,13
ASSSISSGNTIY,TRBJ1-3,TRBV6-1,.,12
ASSGSGGQGSYEQY,TRBJ2-7,TRBV7-9,.,14
AISEYRGSFTDTQY,TRBJ2-3,TRBV10-3,.,14
ASSLVRGGSSYNEQF,TRBJ2-1,TRBV11-3,.,15
ASSVLRGMGNTIY,TRBJ1-3,TRBV6-1,.,13
ASSPSPGEGFRAF,TRBJ1-1,TRBV5-6,.,13
SVASRTETSGSEQY,TRBJ2-7,TRBV29-1,.,14
ASSLSYGGNTEAF,TRBJ1-1,TRBV27,.,13
ASSPDYPYEQY,TRBJ2-7,TRBV18,once,11
ATLLRGLHEQY,TRBJ2-7,TRBV28,.,11